Included here is one TCR beta chain sequence, with context. Its cognate antigen is unknown. TCRdb reprocessed the reads with MiXCR, giving one entry per CDR3 protein. Altogether roughly 990,000 distinct CDR3 sequences are present, roughly 30% being singletons, with the ten largest covering around an eighth. In germline, CDR1 is MNHEY, CDR2 SMNVEV (reference sequence). This CDR3 comprises 14 residues. V shed 6 bases and J shed 7 bases, with 19 bases lying between them. This record comes from a study of T cell repertoires in cytomegalovirus infection. Study-wide results and caveats: HLA-C-restricted CMV clonotypes gave the most frequent clonotype in two of eight donors.

V and J are TRBV27 and TRBJ2-7, with D perhaps TRBD1 (5 bases). The TCR sequence derives from a human donor in good health (CMV status not recorded). Some clones in this sample may be carry-over from other donors' samples. The sequenced sample was cultured CD8+ T cells from PBMCs, obtained from culture after CMV antigen stimulation. CDR3 loop: CASRPGMAGREQYF. The CDR3 DNA reads TGTGCCAGCAGACCAGGGATGGCAGGCCGAGAGCAGTACTTC.